A selection of T cell receptor beta chains follows, all from one sample in a study of graft-versus-host responses after intestinal transplantation. The table came from immunoSEQ multiplex PCR; TCRdb's copy has only in-frame clones and leaves some out. The data contain some 27,000 clones, over 85% of them singletons. Sequencing used PBMCs, obtained approximately 32 days after intestinal transplant. The origin of the receptors is a human patient who received an intestinal transplant, so some T cells may come from the graft donor. The CDR3 runs from the conserved cysteine through the conserved F or W. The D gene is left open where the match is weak. Not all rows give a size; the values are once, few, many and, for expanded clones, a class.

j_gene | v_gene | abundance | d_gene | CDR3nt | CDR3aa
TRBJ1-2 | TRBV7-9 | . | . | TGTGCCAGCAGCCCACCGGGTAACTATGGCTACACCTTC | CASSPPGNYGYTF
TRBJ2-7 | TRBV4-1 | . | . | TGCGCCAGCAGCCAACGGCCGCTCGGACAGCCGCACGAGCAGTACTTC | CASSQRPLGQPHEQYF
TRBJ1-1 | TRBV5-1 | . | . | TGCGCCAGCAGCCTGGGGGGGAACACTGAAGCTTTCTTT | CASSLGGNTEAFF
TRBJ2-7 | TRBV11-2 | . | TRBD2 | TGTGCCAGCAGCTCGCGGGGGGTATACGAGCAGTACTTC | CASSSRGVYEQYF
TRBJ1-1 | TRBV13 | once | . | TGTGCCAGCACTAAAACCCGGGCCCGGGGAAGGAACACTGAAGCTTTCTTT | CASTKTRARGRNTEAFF
TRBJ2-7 | TRBV9 | . | . | TGTGCCAGCAGCGCCGGGCCCCAAGGCACCTACGAGCAGTACTTC | CASSAGPQGTYEQYF
TRBJ1-2 | TRBV5-1 | . | . | TGCGCCAGCAGCGAGGGGGTCCCTAACTATGGCTACACCTTC | CASSEGVPNYGYTF
TRBJ2-4 | TRBV30 | once | . | TGTGCCTGGACTCTAGGAGGACTAGCCAAAAACATTCAGTACTTC | CAWTLGGLAKNIQYF
TRBJ2-1 | TRBV7-2 | . | TRBD2 | TGTGCCAGCAGCTTAGCTAGCGGGAGGGCAATCTACAATGAGCAGTTCTTC | CASSLASGRAIYNEQFF
TRBJ2-1 | TRBV5-1 | . | TRBD2 | TGCGCCAGCAGCCCCACCCTGACTAGCGGGGGAAAATCGGGGAATGAGCAGTTCTTC | CASSPTLTSGGKSGNEQFF
TRBJ2-7 | TRBV5-6 | . | . | TGTGCCAGCAGCTGGAACCGGGACATTCCCTACGAGCAGTACTTC | CASSWNRDIPYEQYF
TRBJ2-7 | TRBV4-1 | few | . | TGCGCCAGCAGCCAAGTTTCTAGCGTGACCTACGAGCAGTACTTC | CASSQVSSVTYEQYF
TRBJ2-2 | TRBV19 | . | . | TGTGCCAGTAGTATAGATCGGCTAGCCGGGGAGCTGTTTTTT | CASSIDRLAGELFF
TRBJ1-2 | TRBV5-4 | . | . | TGTGCCAGCAGCTCCGTTGGCTATGGCTACACCTTC | CASSSVGYGYTF
TRBJ2-7 | TRBV7-2 | . | . | TGTGCCAGCAGCTTAGGCGGGATTGTGCAGTACTTC | CASSLGGIVQYF
TRBJ1-2 | TRBV28 | . | . | TGTGCCAGCAGTTTGGGGAGCGCTCTGGGCTACACCTTC | CASSLGSALGYTF
TRBJ2-3 | TRBV19 | . | . | TGTGCCAGTAGTAGACATACTAGCACAGATACGCAGTATTTT | CASSRHTSTDTQYF
TRBJ2-3 | TRBV27 | . | TRBD1 | TGTGCCAGCAGTTTATCCAAGGGGACCGGGACAGGGGGGACAGATACGCAGTATTTT | CASSLSKGTGTGGTDTQYF
TRBJ2-7 | TRBV6-1 | once | . | TGTGCCAGCAGTCCGACGGGGTCAAGATACGAGCAGTACTTC | CASSPTGSRYEQYF
TRBJ2-4 | TRBV30 | . | . | TGTGCCTGGAGTGTCGGACAAGCACTAGCCAAAAACATTCAGTACTTC | CAWSVGQALAKNIQYF
TRBJ1-5 | TRBV6-6 | . | . | TGTGCCAGCAGTAATCCAACAGGGAGGTACAATCAGCCCCAGCATTTT | CASSNPTGRYNQPQHF